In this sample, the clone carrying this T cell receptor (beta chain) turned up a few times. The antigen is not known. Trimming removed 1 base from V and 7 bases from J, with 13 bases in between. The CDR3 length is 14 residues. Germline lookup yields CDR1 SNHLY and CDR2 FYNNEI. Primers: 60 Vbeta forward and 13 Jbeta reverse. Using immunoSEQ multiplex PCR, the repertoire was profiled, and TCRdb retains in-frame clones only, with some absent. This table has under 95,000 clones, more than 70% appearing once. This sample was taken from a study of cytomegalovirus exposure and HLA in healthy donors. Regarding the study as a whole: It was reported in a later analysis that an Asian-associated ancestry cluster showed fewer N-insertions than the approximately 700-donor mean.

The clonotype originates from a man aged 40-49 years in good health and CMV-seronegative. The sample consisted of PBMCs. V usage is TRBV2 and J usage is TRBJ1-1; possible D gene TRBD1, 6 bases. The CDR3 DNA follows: TGTGCCAGCAGTGAAGTGACAGGAAGGCTTGAAGCTTTCTTT. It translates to CASSEVTGRLEAFF.